This TCR beta chain was identified during a study of spatial heterogeneity in lung cancer. As for the study in general: Detected sequences consistently included more beta-chain ones than alpha-chain ones.

Documented time point: sample taken at primary tumor resection. Frozen PBMC, nontumor lung or tumor provided whole RNA, which was sequenced unsorted. The germline CDR1 and CDR2 sequences are SNHLY and FYNNEI. This CDR3 has 14 residues. Losses at the gene ends were 6 bases for V and 6 bases for J; bases not matched to a gene: 9. TCRdb processed the 5' RACE reads anew with MiXCR; each CDR3 protein has one entry. The repertoire includes tens of thousands of distinct CDR3 sequences, approximately 12% of them detected once, and under 50% sits in the top ten. The V call is TRBV2, the J call TRBJ1-1; the match to TRBD1 covers 8 bases. The sequence came from a male donor with early-stage non-small cell lung cancer. Here the sequenced sample was PBMCs, taken at surgery. In nucleotides, the CDR3 is TGTGCCAGCAGGGTTGACAGGGGTGACCCTGAAGCTTTCTTT. Its translation: CASRVDRGDPEAFF.